These 10 T cell receptor beta chains came from one sample sequenced in a study of early T cells in non-severe SARS-CoV-2 infection. MiXCR was run by TCRdb on the 5' RACE reads, yielding one entry per CDR3 protein. The repertoire consists of about 68,000 distinct CDR3 sequences, with 10% to 15% occurring once and the leading ten covering about 1.7%. Input material: whole blood. These receptors were collected from an adult who was a healthcare worker with PCR-confirmed SARS-CoV-2 infection or an uninfected control (not recorded which).

This clonotype was counted ten times or more. The rearrangement uses TRBV5-1 and TRBJ2-3, with D perhaps TRBD1 (5 bases). CDR1 SGHRS and CDR2 YFSETQ come from the germline V gene. The V gene lost 1 base and the J gene lost 2 bases, with 8 bases spanning the gap. This CDR3 has 14 amino acids. The CDR3 spells CASSLQTDTDTQYF. CDR3 nucleotides: TGCGCCAGCAGCTTGCAGACAGACACAGATACGCAGTATTTT. Supplemented by reference TRBV5-1 and TRBJ2-3, the full variable domain reads KAGVTQTPRYLIKTRGQQVTLSCSPISGHRSVSWYQQTPGQGLQFLFEYFSETQRNKGNFPGRFSGRQFSNSRSEMNVSTLELGDSALYLCASSLQTDTDTQYFGPGTRLTVL.

The sample holds many counts of this clonotype. This chain connects TRBV20-1 to TRBJ2-1; 7 bases align to TRBD2. Per germline, CDR1 DFQATT and CDR2 SNEGSKA (reference sequence). This CDR3 is built from 13 residues. The V and J ends lost 3 bases and 2 bases, in that order; junction bases with no gene match: 1. The CDR3 here is CSASRGAYNEQFF. The CDR3 nucleotides are TGCAGTGCTAGTCGGGGGGCCTACAATGAGCAGTTCTTC.

In its sample, this clonotype was seen many times. This chain joins TRBV29-1 and TRBJ1-1; 9 bases are a match to TRBD1. Germline V gives CDR1 SQVTM, CDR2 ANQGSEA. This CDR3 is 12 amino acids long. V lost 7 bases to trimming and J lost 10 bases; unmatched junction nucleotides: 10. CDR3 protein: CSARAGTGRAFF. The DNA for the CDR3 is TGCAGCGCCCGTGCAGGGACAGGGAGAGCTTTCTTT. Full variable domain (remainder filled in from reference TRBV29-1 and TRBJ1-1): SAVISQKPSRDICQRGTSLTIQCQVDSQVTMMFWYRQQPGQSLTLIATANQGSEATYESGFVIDKFPISRPNLTFSTLTVSNMSPEDSSIYLCSARAGTGRAFFGQGTRLTVV.

This chain links TRBV9 with TRBJ1-4; maybe TRBD1 (6 bases). The V and J ends lost 8 bases and 8 bases respectively, with 10 bases between them. The CDR3 runs 11 residues. Germline CDR1 reads SGDLS; CDR2 reads YYNGEE. The CDR3 DNA is TGTGCCAGTCTTGACAGGGAAAAACTGTTTTTT. Translating it yields CASLDREKLFF. Drawing the rest from reference TRBV9 and TRBJ1-4, the complete variable domain is DSGVTQTPKHLITATGQRVTLRCSPRSGDLSVYWYQQSLDQGLQFLIQYYNGEERAKGNILERFSAQQFPDLHSELNLSSLELGDSALYFCASLDREKLFFGSGTQLSVL.

The chain carries TRBV6-1 and TRBJ1-1; D is unresolved. The CDR3 sequence is 14 residues long. Germline V gives CDR1 MNHNS, CDR2 SASEGT. V was clipped by 8 bases and J by 0 bases, with 13 bases between them. This chain's CDR3 is CASSYGVLNTEAFF. The CDR3 DNA reads as TGTGCCAGCTCCTACGGGGTTCTGAACACTGAAGCTTTCTTT.

J is TRBJ2-5 and V is TRBV29-1; the D call may be TRBD1 or TRBD2 (6 bases each). The CDR3 length is 14 residues. Germline V CDR1 and CDR2: SQVTM, ANQGSEA. Trimming left V 6 bases short and J 5 bases short, with 19 bases between. CDR3 protein: CSVGLGHTGETQYF. CDR3 DNA sequence: TGCAGCGTGGGACTGGGACACACGGGGGAGACCCAGTACTTC.

This chain connects TRBV5-1 to TRBJ1-1; D perhaps matches TRBD1 (5 bases). V dropped 7 bases and J dropped 3 bases, with 10 bases sitting between them. Germline V gene data show CDR1 as SGHRS and CDR2 as YFSETQ. The CDR3 is made up of 12 amino acids. The CDR3 DNA reads TGCGCCAGCGCCAGGGAGGACACTGAAGCTTTCTTT. It encodes CASAREDTEAFF.

A word on this clonotype: The germline gene is not matched at one end of the junction; a read error may be the cause. V gene TRBV29-1 combines with J gene TRBJ2-2; the match to TRBD2 covers 9 bases. Germline V gene data show CDR1 as SQVTM and CDR2 as ANQGSEA. The length of the CDR3 is 13 residues. The CDR3, as DNA: TGCAGCGTTGGACTAGCGGAACCCGGGGATCTGTTTTTT. This codes for CSVGLAEPGDLFF.

This rearrangement joins TRBV18 to TRBJ2-1; D unresolved. Trimming removed 3 bases at V and 2 bases at J, with 8 bases between. The CDR3 length is 14 residues. The V gene's germline CDR1 is KGHSH and CDR2 LQKENI. Here the CDR3 reads CASSPSEPYNEQFF. The CDR3 DNA reads TGTGCCAGCTCACCCAGTGAACCCTACAATGAGCAGTTCTTC. Full variable domain (remainder filled in from reference TRBV18 and TRBJ2-1): NAGVMQNPRHLVRRRGQEARLRCSPMKGHSHVYWYRQLPEEGLKFMVYLQKENIIDESGMPKERFSAEFPKEGPSILRIQQVVRGDSAAYFCASSPSEPYNEQFFGPGTRLTVL.

This chain joins TRBV7-8 and TRBJ1-5; D gene unclear. Looked up from germline, CDR1 is SGHVS and CDR2 is FQNEAQ. The CDR3 has 15 residues. V was shortened by 5 bases and J by 5 bases, with 16 bases between the two germline ends. In DNA form, the CDR3 reads TGTGCCAGCAGCCTCTGGTCCGACGGGCATCAGCCCCAGCATTTT. Translated, it gives CASSLWSDGHQPQHF.